These 30 T cell receptor beta chains originate from one sample sequenced in a study of control samples from healthy donors and cancer patients (TCRdb year 2020). The method behind the library was the immunoSEQ multiplex PCR assay. TCRdb limited this immuneACCESS table to in-frame rearrangements with V and J called. A share of clones is missing; checked studies link under half to unresolved V genes, and the rest is unexplained. This sample lists about 120,000 clones; 92% were detected once. Clones ranked in the top ten supply less than 7% of the sample. Sequencing was done on a sample of blood. The receptors come from a man in his late teens or twenties in good health.

The chain has TRBV5-1 and TRBJ1-4; D is undetermined. V gave up 5 bases and J gave up 7 bases, with 15 bases separating them. CDR3 length equals 14 residues. Germline V gene data show CDR1 as SGHRS and CDR2 as YFSETQ. For the CDR3, the DNA is TGCGCCAGCAGTGACCCCGCATGGGGTGAAAAACTGTTTTTT. Translating gives CASSDPAWGEKLFF.

A note on this clone: At one boundary the junction diverges from the germline segment, which might be a read error. V and J are TRBV4-1 and TRBJ2-3; 7 bases match TRBD2. The CDR3 has 14 amino acids. Germline V CDR1 and CDR2: MGHRA, YSYEKL. CDR3 bases: TGCGCCAGCAGCCGCTTATCGGCAGGGACTAACGTCCTTTTT. Protein: CASSRLSAGTNVLF.

This sequence joins TRBV30 and TRBJ1-6, with D possibly TRBD1 on 5 matching bases. Germline CDR1 and CDR2: GTSNPN and SVGIG (reference sequence). The CDR3 runs 14 residues. Trimming pared 1 base from V and 4 bases from J, leaving 8 bases between. The chain's CDR3 is CAWSAGGYNSPLHF. CDR3 sequence (DNA): TGTGCCTGGAGTGCGGGGGGGTATAATTCACCCCTCCACTTT.

This sequence joins TRBV30 and TRBJ2-7; D is possibly TRBD2 (7 bases). The CDR3 covers 14 residues. V was cut by 3 bases and J by 2 bases, with 14 bases left in between. Per germline, CDR1 GTSNPN and CDR2 SVGIG (reference sequence). DNA for the CDR3: TGTGCCTGGAGGTCAGGGGAGGGGCCCTACGAGCAGTACTTC. Translating gives CAWRSGEGPYEQYF.

This clone has a single count. This chain joins TRBV29-1 and TRBJ2-7; TRBD2 matches 10 bases. The CDR3 spans 15 residues. Germline CDR1 reads SQVTM; CDR2 reads ANQGSEA. Trimming took 2 bases from V and 3 from J; bases not matched to a gene: 7. This CDR3 reads CSVEYFSGGDYEQYF. The CDR3 DNA reads as TGCAGCGTTGAATACTTCAGCGGGGGGGACTACGAGCAGTACTTC.

V usage is TRBV5-4 and J usage is TRBJ2-2; TRBD2 agrees at 13 bases. CDR3 length equals 17 residues. Germline CDR1 is SGHNT and CDR2 is YYREEE (reference sequence). J gave up 6 bases and V 4 bases, and 9 bases lay outside the gene matches. As DNA, the CDR3 is TGTGCCAGCAGCCAGACTAGCGGGGGGCCTAGGGCCGGGGAGCTGTTTTTT. Protein sequence: CASSQTSGGPRAGELFF.

The CDR3 DNA reads as TGTGCCAGCAGCGTTCTTACTCCGGGACAGGGGAACTATGGCTACACCTTC. The encoded protein is CASSVLTPGQGNYGYTF. The chain recombines TRBV21-1 with TRBJ1-2; the D segment call TRBD1 is taken from the table without a DNA check. TRBV21-1 is termed a pseudogene. The CDR3 runs to 17 residues.

This rearrangement joins TRBV15 to TRBJ2-5, with D possibly matching TRBD2 (5 bases). CDR1 is LNHNV, CDR2 YYDKDF, per germline (reference sequence). This CDR3 comprises 12 residues. V shed 5 bases and J shed 7 bases, with 11 bases lying between them. CDR3 nucleotide sequence: TGTGCCACCAGCCCGACTAAGGCGACCCAGTACTTC. It encodes CATSPTKATQYF.

Note on this clone: Distinct nucleotide sequences in the sample also encode this CDR3. The chain employs TRBV5-6 and TRBJ2-6; D tentatively reads TRBD1 or TRBD2 (5 bases each). CDR3 length equals 15 residues. V was clipped by 4 bases and J by 7 bases, with 15 bases between them. Per germline, CDR1 SGHDT and CDR2 YYEEEE. The CDR3 DNA is TGTGCCAGCAGCCCAGGGATTGGGGGAGCCAACGTCCTGACTTTC. Residues: CASSPGIGGANVLTF.

The chain recombines TRBV2 with TRBJ2-7, with 7 nucleotides matching TRBD1. Germline CDR1 is SNHLY and CDR2 is FYNNEI. The trim removed 5 bases at V and 7 bases at J, leaving 11 bases unmatched. The CDR3 is made up of 14 amino acids. The CDR3 protein is CASSPTGQPLEQYF. The CDR3, as DNA: TGTGCCAGCAGTCCGACGGGACAGCCCCTGGAGCAGTACTTC.

V is TRBV5-1 and J is TRBJ1-5; 7 positions agree with TRBD1. Per the germline V gene, CDR1 is SGHRS and CDR2 is YFSETQ. Unmatched junction bases numbered 15, after V lost 4 bases and J lost 11 bases. The CDR3 spans 15 residues. CDR3 amino acids: CASSTGTDPYGTQHF. DNA for the CDR3: TGCGCCAGCAGCACCGGGACAGACCCTTACGGGACCCAGCATTTT.

The rearrangement links TRBV3-1 (or the pseudogene TRBV3-2) to TRBJ2-7; D possibly corresponds to TRBD1 (6 bases). CDR3 size: 12 residues. V shed 4 bases and J shed 4 bases, with 8 bases lying between them. Germline V gene sequence: CDR1 LGHDT, CDR2 YNNKEL (reference sequence). The CDR3 here is CASSRTAYEQYF. DNA of the CDR3: TGTGCCAGCAGCCGGACAGCTTACGAGCAGTACTTC.

This clone was counted between two and nine times. The chain employs TRBV6-2 or TRBV6-3 and TRBJ1-2, with D unresolved. Looked up from germline, CDR1 is MNHEY and CDR2 is SVGEGT. Trimming removed 2 bases at V and 4 bases at J, with 17 bases between. This CDR3 spans 16 amino acids. CDR3 loop: CASSYHGSKGGYGYTF. The CDR3 DNA sequence: TGTGCCAGCAGTTACCACGGGTCGAAGGGCGGCTATGGCTACACCTTC.

The rearrangement joins TRBV7-9 to TRBJ1-4; 12 nucleotides line up with TRBD1. The CDR3 length is 15 residues. V trimming: 5 bases; J trimming: 8 bases; junction bases outside the gene matches: 6. Germline V gene sequence: CDR1 SEHNR, CDR2 FQNEAQ (reference sequence). As DNA, the CDR3 is TGTGCCAGCAGCGAGGGGGACAGGGGGCTCGAAAAACTGTTTTTT. This sequence encodes CASSEGDRGLEKLFF.

The rearrangement uses TRBV4-1 and TRBJ2-2; TRBD1 aligns across 10 bases. The CDR3 is made up of 19 amino acids. CDR1 and CDR2 (germline): MGHRA, YSYEKL. V was clipped by 1 base and J by 0 bases; unmatched bases: 8. The CDR3 DNA is TGCGCCAGCAGCCAAGTTGCTGGGGGGACAGGGGCGAACACCGGGGAGCTGTTTTTT. This gives the protein CASSQVAGGTGANTGELFF.

V usage is TRBV5-4 and J usage is TRBJ2-2; D tentatively fits TRBD1 or TRBD2 (6 bases each). CDR3 length: 15 residues. Germline V CDR1 and CDR2: SGHNT, YYREEE (reference sequence). Trimming stripped 1 base from V and 5 bases from J, with 12 bases between. CDR3 coding DNA: TGTGCCAGCAGCTTGTGGGGGGCGGGGACCGGGGAGCTGTTTTTT. This gives the protein CASSLWGAGTGELFF.

The V gene is TRBV9, the J gene TRBJ2-5; 7 positions match TRBD1. The V gene's germline CDR1 is SGDLS and CDR2 YYNGEE. This CDR3 is built from 16 residues. With 0 bases clipped from V and 2 bases from J, the junction kept 7 bases outside the gene matches. The DNA for the CDR3 is TGTGCCAGCAGCGTAGGCCCCACAGGGGAGCAAGAGACCCAGTACTTC. Protein sequence: CASSVGPTGEQETQYF.

The CDR3: CASSKTVGFGTNEQFF. The DNA of the CDR3 is TGTGCCAGCAGCAAGACGGTGGGGTTCGGTACCAATGAGCAGTTCTTC. V and J are TRBV9 and TRBJ2-1; no reliable D call. CDR1 and CDR2 (germline): SGDLS, YYNGEE. The CDR3 runs 16 residues. V was pared by 4 bases and J by 6 bases, with 20 bases between. Full variable domain (remainder filled in from reference TRBV9 and TRBJ2-1): DSGVTQTPKHLITATGQRVTLRCSPRSGDLSVYWYQQSLDQGLQFLIQYYNGEERAKGNILERFSAQQFPDLHSELNLSSLELGDSALYFCASSKTVGFGTNEQFFGPGTRLTVL.

V usage is TRBV2 and J usage is TRBJ1-1; D is unclear. V lost 8 bases, J lost 3 bases, and 7 bases lay in between. The CDR3 contains 11 residues. Germline V gives CDR1 SNHLY, CDR2 FYNNEI. The CDR3 sequence is CASRRDTEAFF. The CDR3 DNA is TGTGCCAGCCGAAGGGACACTGAAGCTTTCTTT.

The rearrangement links TRBV30 to TRBJ1-2, with TRBD1 matching over 10 bases. Per the germline V gene, CDR1 is GTSNPN and CDR2 is SVGIG (reference sequence). Trimming at V came to 5 bases and at J to 3 bases, leaving 0 bases not matched to a gene. The CDR3 has 12 amino acids. The CDR3 sequence: CAWGQGDYGYTF. As DNA, the CDR3 is TGTGCCTGGGGACAGGGGGACTATGGCTACACCTTC.

The CDR3 nucleotides read TGTGCCAGCAGCGTATTTGTGGGGGGGCCAGCAGATACGCAGTATTTT. Translation gives CASSVFVGGPADTQYF. The genes are TRBV9 and TRBJ2-3, with TRBD2 as a possible D gene (7 bases). This CDR3 spans 16 amino acids. V gave up 1 base and J gave up 4 bases, with 16 bases separating them. Germline V gives CDR1 SGDLS, CDR2 YYNGEE.

The chain links TRBV9 to TRBJ2-7; a weak D match, TRBD1 (6 bases). Germline V gene lookup returns CDR1 SGDLS and CDR2 YYNGEE. Trimming took 0 bases from V and 0 from J, leaving 16 bases between them. The CDR3 loop spans 17 amino acids. CDR3 sequence: CASSVALAGTPSYEQYF. The CDR3 nucleotides are TGTGCCAGCAGCGTAGCTCTGGCCGGGACACCCTCCTACGAGCAGTACTTC.

The gene calls are TRBV2 and TRBJ1-5; D gene uncertain. The CDR3 sequence is 14 residues long. V dropped 6 bases and J dropped 0 bases, with 9 bases sitting between them. Germline CDR1 is SNHLY and CDR2 is FYNNEI. The chain's CDR3 is CASSNSVSNQPQHF. CDR3 nucleotide sequence: TGTGCCAGCAGCAACTCAGTTAGCAATCAGCCCCAGCATTTT.

The chain recombines TRBV6-1 with TRBJ1-2; D unclear. Germline-derived CDR1 and CDR2 are MNHNS and SASEGT. The CDR3 covers 13 residues. The V end lost 3 bases, the J end lost 4 bases, and 9 bases lay between the germline ends. CDR3 protein: CASSDTTSYGYTF. DNA for the CDR3: TGTGCCAGCAGTGACACTACATCCTATGGCTACACCTTC.

This clone occurred once. The CDR3 sequence is CASSEGGATYEQYF. CDR3 DNA sequence: TGTGCCAGCAGTGAAGGAGGGGCCACCTACGAGCAGTACTTC. V gene TRBV6-1 combines with J gene TRBJ2-7; D may match TRBD1 or TRBD2 (5 bases each). This CDR3 comprises 14 residues. Germline V gene sequence: CDR1 MNHNS, CDR2 SASEGT. V lost 1 base and J 2 bases, leaving 9 bases between the germline ends.

CDR3 nucleotides: TGTGCCAGCAGCCTAAACGGACAGGGGAATTCACCCCTCCACTTT. It yields the protein CASSLNGQGNSPLHF. V and J are TRBV7-3 and TRBJ1-6; 9 positions agree with TRBD1. The CDR3 is 15 amino acids. Trimming at V came to 5 bases and at J to 7 bases, leaving 6 bases not matched to a gene. Germline V gene sequence: CDR1 SGHTA, CDR2 FQGTGA.

The rearrangement joins TRBV3-1 (or the pseudogene TRBV3-2) to TRBJ2-1; no clear D gene. This CDR3 region has 12 residues. Per germline, CDR1 LGHDT and CDR2 YNNKEL (reference sequence). The germline V and J ends were trimmed by 1 base and 5 bases, with 3 bases remaining between them. As DNA, the CDR3 is TGTGCCAGCAGCCAAGGCGACAATGAGCAGTTCTTC. Encoded protein: CASSQGDNEQFF.

The V call is TRBV6-2 or TRBV6-3, the J call TRBJ1-5; a weak D match, TRBD1 (5 bases). The CDR3 extends over 15 amino acids. The germline gives CDR1 MNHEY, CDR2 SVGEGT. Trimming stripped 2 bases from V and 4 bases from J, with 12 bases between. The CDR3 region has the DNA TGTGCCAGCAGTTACCTGGACCGGGGGAATCAGCCCCAGCATTTT. Translated: CASSYLDRGNQPQHF.

Details on this clone: The same CDR3 arises from other DNA sequences in this sample as well. The chain employs TRBV2 and TRBJ2-3; the D gene is possibly TRBD1 (5 bases). Germline CDR1 reads SNHLY; CDR2 reads FYNNEI. With 3 bases removed from V and 4 bases from J, the gap between germline ends came to 5 bases. This CDR3 spans 12 amino acids. The chain's CDR3 is CASSDRADTQYF. The CDR3 nucleotides read TGTGCCAGCAGTGACAGGGCAGATACGCAGTATTTT.

The genes are TRBV4-1 and TRBJ2-1; perhaps TRBD2 as D (6 bases). V gave up 7 bases and J gave up 0 bases, with 16 bases separating them. Germline CDR1 reads MGHRA; CDR2 reads YSYEKL. The CDR3 is 16 residues long. CDR3 sequence (DNA): TGCGCCAGCACCCTGGAGGGGTCGAGCTCCTACAATGAGCAGTTCTTC. Its protein is CASTLEGSSSYNEQFF.